Below are 18 T cell receptor beta chains sequenced from a single sample in a study of T cell responses to AZD1222 COVID-19 vaccine. Only in-frame clones appear in the TCRdb table, and some are missing; sequencing was by immunoSEQ multiplex PCR. The sample lists some 98,000 clones, almost 90% occurring once. The material was peripheral blood, obtained 28 days after the second AZD1222 dose. The receptor source for this set is an adult who received the AZD1222 COVID-19 vaccine.

J is TRBJ2-7 and V is TRBV9, with 9 bases aligning to TRBD2. The CDR3 has 15 residues. V shed 2 bases, J shed 0 bases, and the junction held 3 bases outside the gene matches. Germline CDR1 is SGDLS and CDR2 is YYNGEE. Here the CDR3 DNA reads TGTGCCAGCAGCGTGGTTAGCGGGAGCTCCTACGAGCAGTACTTC. Protein: CASSVVSGSSYEQYF.

The table lists this clone with a few counts. DNA of the CDR3: TGTGCCAGTAGTACCTTACCCGGGACAGGGGGCGTTCAGCCCCAGCATTTT. This sequence encodes CASSTLPGTGGVQPQHF. The chain uses TRBV19 and TRBJ1-5, with 12 bases that match TRBD1. Germline lookup yields CDR1 LNHDA and CDR2 SQIVND (reference sequence). CDR3 length equals 17 residues. V shed 4 bases and J 6 bases; nucleotides not matched to a gene: 10.

The V gene is TRBV2, the J gene TRBJ1-1, with a tentative D call TRBD1 (5 bases). V lost 6 bases and J 7 bases, leaving 18 bases between the germline ends. This CDR3 region has 14 residues. CDR1 and CDR2 (germline): SNHLY, FYNNEI. CDR3 sequence (DNA): TGTGCCAGCAGCGGTAAATCCAGGGTAGATGAAGCTTTCTTT. Encoded protein: CASSGKSRVDEAFF.

The chain combines TRBV9 with TRBJ2-1; TRBD2 agrees at 10 bases. CDR3 length: 17 residues. Losses at the gene ends were 2 bases for V and 0 bases for J; bases not matched to a gene: 5. Germline CDR1 is SGDLS and CDR2 is YYNGEE. The CDR3 protein is CASSVSGRTLSYNEQFF. CDR3 sequence (DNA): TGTGCCAGCAGCGTTAGCGGGAGGACTCTCTCCTACAATGAGCAGTTCTTC.

The chain recombines TRBV18 with TRBJ1-5; possibly TRBD1 for D (6 bases). V gave up 3 bases and J gave up 2 bases, with 20 bases separating them. This CDR3 is 18 amino acids long. Germline CDR1 KGHSH, CDR2 LQKENI. The CDR3 region has the DNA TGTGCCAGCTCACCCCAGGGGACGGCTCAGGCCGGCAATCAGCCCCAGCATTTT. As protein: CASSPQGTAQAGNQPQHF.

The chain couples TRBV9 to TRBJ2-1; 7 nucleotides match TRBD1. The CDR3 is 19 amino acids. Germline trimming cut 3 bases from V and 0 bases from J; bases unmatched to any gene: 15. From germline, CDR1 is SGDLS and CDR2 YYNGEE. The CDR3 nucleotides read TGTGCCAGCAGCGGGGACAGACAGTTAGGTAGTAGCTCCTACAATGAGCAGTTCTTC. Residues: CASSGDRQLGSSSYNEQFF.

The chain combines TRBV7-2 with TRBJ2-7; D is uncertain. Germline V gene data show CDR1 as SGHTA and CDR2 as FQGNSA. The CDR3 loop spans 15 amino acids. The germline V and J ends were trimmed by 1 base and 0 bases, with 10 bases remaining between them. CDR3 bases: TGTGCCAGCAGCTTAGAACGGCGGACCTCCTACGAGCAGTACTTC. As protein: CASSLERRTSYEQYF. The full variable domain, in which reference TRBV7-2 and TRBJ2-7 provide the parts outside the CDR3, is GAGVSQSPSNKVTEKGKDVELRCDPISGHTALYWYRQSLGQGLEFLIYFQGNSAPDKSGLPSDRFSAERTGGSVSTLTIQRTQQEDSAVYLCASSLERRTSYEQYFGPGTRLTVT.

The chain couples TRBV7-9 to TRBJ1-6; TRBD1 is a possible D gene (6 bases). V lost 5 bases, J lost 10 bases, and 27 bases lay in between. Germline V CDR1 and CDR2: SEHNR, FQNEAQ (reference sequence). The CDR3 consists of 18 residues. The DNA of the CDR3 is TGTGCCAGCAGCCCGGCCCCACAGGGAGCTGGGGAGAGGTCACCCCTCCACTTT. Protein: CASSPAPQGAGERSPLHF.

The chain couples TRBV5-1 to TRBJ1-2; D possibly corresponds to TRBD1 (6 bases). The V gene's germline CDR1 is SGHRS and CDR2 YFSETQ. The V and J ends lost 0 bases and 1 base respectively, with 13 bases between them. The CDR3 has 16 residues. The CDR3 sequence: CASSLADRNYNYGYTF. The CDR3 coding sequence is TGCGCCAGCAGCTTGGCCGACAGGAATTATAACTATGGCTACACCTTC.

The gene calls are TRBV28 and TRBJ1-1, with a tentative D call TRBD1 (5 bases). Germline V lookup: CDR1 MDHEN, CDR2 SYDVKM. V lost 5 bases to trimming and J lost 5 bases, with 21 bases between them. The CDR3 extends over 16 amino acids. CDR3 nucleotide sequence: TGTGCCAGCAGTCCCCGCGGTAGCGGGTGGGGGACTGAAGCTTTCTTT. Translation: CASSPRGSGWGTEAFF.

The chain combines TRBV6-6 with TRBJ2-7, with D possibly being TRBD2 (5 bases). The CDR3 extends over 15 amino acids. Germline V gene sequence: CDR1 MNHNY, CDR2 SVGAGI (reference sequence). V was clipped by 2 bases and J by 0 bases, with 11 bases between them. CDR3 DNA: TGTGCCAGCAGTTACGCAGCGGCTAGCTCCTACGAGCAGTACTTC. This encodes CASSYAAASSYEQYF.

The rearrangement joins TRBV5-1 to TRBJ1-6; TRBD1 aligns across 7 bases. This CDR3 has 14 amino acids. Germline trimming cut 4 bases from V and 7 bases from J; bases unmatched to any gene: 5. Germline V gene data show CDR1 as SGHRS and CDR2 as YFSETQ. This chain's CDR3 is CASSVDRVNSPLHF. In DNA, the CDR3 is TGCGCCAGCAGCGTCGACAGGGTGAATTCACCCCTCCACTTT.

The chain employs TRBV30 and TRBJ1-5; maybe TRBD1 (5 bases). Germline CDR1 reads GTSNPN; CDR2 reads SVGIG (reference sequence). V was trimmed by 0 bases and J by 6 bases, leaving 15 bases between them. This CDR3 has 15 residues. The CDR3 DNA reads TGTGCCTGGAGTGTACCGGGGGAGGGAGGTCAGCCCCAGCATTTT. Amino acid sequence: CAWSVPGEGGQPQHF.

The chain is built from TRBV11-2 and TRBJ2-4; 8 bases fit TRBD2. The CDR3 extends over 18 amino acids. CDR1 and CDR2 (germline): SGHAT, FQNNGV. With 5 bases clipped from V and 0 bases from J, the junction kept 12 bases outside the gene matches. The CDR3 reads CASSSLAGTRLAKNIQYF. DNA of the CDR3: TGTGCCAGCAGCAGCTTAGCGGGGACGAGACTAGCCAAAAACATTCAGTACTTC.

The chain combines TRBV5-6 with TRBJ1-6; D unclear. In germline, CDR1 is SGHDT, CDR2 YYEEEE. Trimming left V 0 bases short and J 10 bases short, with 5 bases between. The length of the CDR3 is 12 residues. In DNA form, the CDR3 reads TGTGCCAGCAGCTTGGAGTGGTCACCCCTCCACTTT. It specifies CASSLEWSPLHF. Full variable domain (remainder filled in from reference TRBV5-6 and TRBJ1-6): DAGVTQSPTHLIKTRGQQVTLRCSPKSGHDTVSWYQQALGQGPQFIFQYYEEEERQRGNFPDRFSGHQFPNYSSELNVNALLLGDSALYLCASSLEWSPLHFGNGTRLTVT.

V usage is TRBV13 and J usage is TRBJ2-1; TRBD2 matches 9 bases. V shed 3 bases and J 6 bases; nucleotides not matched to a gene: 9. Germline V gives CDR1 PRHDT, CDR2 FYEKMQ (reference sequence). This CDR3 is 16 amino acids long. The CDR3 region is CASSLEGGRAANEQFF. The CDR3, as DNA: TGTGCCAGCAGCTTGGAGGGCGGGAGGGCCGCCAATGAGCAGTTCTTC. Full variable domain (rest looked up from reference TRBV13 and TRBJ2-1): AAGVIQSPRHLIKEKRETATLKCYPIPRHDTVYWYQQGPGQDPQFLISFYEKMQSDKGSIPDRFSAQQFSDYHSELNMSSLELGDSALYFCASSLEGGRAANEQFFGPGTRLTVL.

The J gene is TRBJ2-3, the V gene TRBV30; 8 bases are a match to TRBD1. The CDR3 is made up of 16 amino acids. CDR1 and CDR2 from the germline V gene are GTSNPN and SVGIG (reference sequence). V dropped 4 bases and J dropped 5; count of bases not matched to a gene: 14. CDR3 loop: CAWTNRQGLFGDTQYF. CDR3 bases: TGTGCCTGGACCAACCGACAGGGGCTTTTTGGAGATACGCAGTATTTT.

This rearrangement joins TRBV7-2 to TRBJ1-2; 7 nucleotides agree with TRBD1. There are 16 residues in the CDR3. V was pared by 6 bases and J by 2 bases, with 12 bases of the junction left unmatched. Per the germline V gene, CDR1 is SGHTA and CDR2 is FQGNSA. The CDR3 sequence is CASSYTTGFKNYGYTF. The CDR3 nucleotides read TGTGCCAGCAGTTATACGACAGGGTTCAAGAACTATGGCTACACCTTC.